Below are 2 T cell receptor beta chains sequenced from a single sample in a study of vaccination and CD4 T cells after COVID-19. Treatment indicated: approximately 10-day PBMC culture with coronavirus spike peptide pools or control peptides (ViraFEST assay). At the Johns Hopkins FTIC core, DNA taken from cultured CD4+ T cells was sequenced by way of the Oncomine TCR Beta short-read assay. TCRdb redid the calling of the PCR reads with MiXCR, one entry per CDR3 protein. The table records 9,500 to 15,000 distinct CDR3 sequences, almost 55% of them present only once. No antigen has been identified for these receptors. This material consisted of cultured CD4+ T cells from blood, taken after SARS-CoV-2 vaccination. These receptors all come from a human donor with COVID-19.

This chain uses TRBV25-1 with TRBJ2-5; 9 bases fit TRBD2. The junction had 7 bases not matched to a gene; V was cut back by 7 bases and J by 13 bases. Germline V gene sequence: CDR1 MGHDK, CDR2 SYGVNS. This CDR3 is 11 amino acids long. The CDR3 DNA follows: TGTGCCAGCACCACCGGGACTAGCCTGTACTTC. It translates to CASTTGTSLYF.

The V gene is TRBV27, the J gene TRBJ1-1; 9 positions match TRBD1. Germline CDR1 MNHEY, CDR2 SMNVEV (reference sequence). CDR3 size: 17 residues. The J segment lost 2 bases and the V segment lost 4 bases, leaving 11 bases of the junction unmatched. Written as DNA, the CDR3 is TGTGCCAGCAGTTCCATGCGCGGGACAGGGCTTAACACTGAAGCTTTCTTT. As protein: CASSSMRGTGLNTEAFF.